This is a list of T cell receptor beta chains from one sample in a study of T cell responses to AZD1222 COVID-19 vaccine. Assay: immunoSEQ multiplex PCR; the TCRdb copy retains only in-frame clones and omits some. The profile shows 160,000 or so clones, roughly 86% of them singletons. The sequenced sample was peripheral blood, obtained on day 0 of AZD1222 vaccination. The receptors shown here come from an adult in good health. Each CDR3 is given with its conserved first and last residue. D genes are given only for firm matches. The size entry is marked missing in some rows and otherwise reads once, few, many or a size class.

CASSLVGQGPSPLHF TGTGCCAGCAGCTTAGTTGGGCAGGGACCCTCACCCCTCCACTTT NA TRBJ1-6 NA TRBV7-2
CASSIVQTNNQPQHF TGTGCCAGTAGTATAGTCCAGACAAACAATCAGCCCCAGCATTTT NA TRBJ1-5 NA TRBV19
CASSQAPGPVYEQYF TGTGCCAGCAGCCAAGCCCCGGGACCCGTCTACGAGCAGTACTTC NA TRBJ2-7 NA TRBV3-1/TRBV3-2
CASSLAGTSGREQFF TGTGCCAGCAGCTTGGCAGGGACTAGCGGGCGTGAGCAGTTCTTC NA TRBJ2-1 TRBD2 TRBV11-2
CAILGQFSYEQYF TGTGCCATACTGGGACAGTTCTCCTACGAGCAGTACTTC NA TRBJ2-7 TRBD1 TRBV6-5
CASSPFVENTGELFF TGTGCCAGCAGCCCCTTTGTAGAGAACACCGGGGAGCTGTTTTTT NA TRBJ2-2 NA TRBV11-1
CASSHRGPYGYTF TGTGCCAGCAGCCACAGGGGACCCTATGGCTACACCTTC NA TRBJ1-2 NA TRBV3-1/TRBV3-2
CASSEPAMSDTQYF TGTGCCAGCAGTGAACCGGCTATGTCAGATACGCAGTATTTT NA TRBJ2-3 NA TRBV6-1
CASSPGSEQPQHF TGTGCCAGCTCACCGGGGTCGGAGCAGCCCCAGCATTTT NA TRBJ1-5 NA TRBV18
CASSVTIPLPDTEAFF TGTGCCAGCAGCGTGACTATTCCTTTACCGGACACTGAAGCTTTCTTT once TRBJ1-1 NA TRBV5-6
CASSLWEDTEAFF TGTGCCAGCAGTTTATGGGAGGACACTGAAGCTTTCTTT NA TRBJ1-1 NA TRBV27
CASCSGGSYNEQFF TGTGCCAGCTGTAGCGGGGGGTCCTACAATGAGCAGTTCTTC NA TRBJ2-1 TRBD2 TRBV28
CASSEAQGYSTDTQYF TGTGCCAGCAGTGAAGCACAGGGGTATTCCACAGATACGCAGTATTTT once TRBJ2-3 TRBD1 TRBV6-1
CASSQEFRGSNYGYTF TGTGCCAGCAGCCAAGAGTTTCGGGGCTCGAACTATGGCTACACCTTC few TRBJ1-2 NA TRBV4-2
CASSLLSGEGYTF TGTGCCAGCAGCTTGCTTTCCGGGGAAGGCTACACCTTC NA TRBJ1-2 NA TRBV5-5
CASSLDRGRDQPQHF TGTGCCAGCAGCCTAGACAGGGGGCGAGATCAGCCCCAGCATTTT once TRBJ1-5 TRBD1 TRBV28
CASSQDGLAGVNEQFF TGCGCCAGCAGCCAAGACGGACTAGCGGGAGTCAATGAGCAGTTCTTC NA TRBJ2-1 TRBD2 TRBV4-1
CASSTQTGSEQYF TGTGCCAGCAGCACTCAGACAGGGTCCGAGCAGTACTTC NA TRBJ2-7 TRBD1 TRBV7-9